Listed below are T cell receptor beta chains from one sample, sequenced in a study of low-dose radiotherapy and immunotherapy resistance in tumors. A single record per CDR3 protein comes from TCRdb applying MiXCR to the reads. In the table there are roughly 46,000 distinct CDR3 sequences, about 11% of which are singletons. This specimen was PBMCs, taken before treatment. Receptors were obtained from a female donor with ovarian cancer. Each CDR3 is given with its conserved first and last residue. D genes are given only for firm matches. Clone sizes are given selectively: once, few, many, or a class where the clone is expanded.

clone size	D gene	V gene	J gene	CDR3 protein	CDR3 DNA
many	-	TRBV20-1	TRBJ2-3	CSAPRSRTTDTQYF	TGCAGTGCCCCCCGGTCCCGAACCACAGATACGCAGTATTTT
-	-	TRBV4-3	TRBJ2-1	CASSPGGRGLGEQFF	TGCGCCAGCAGCCCGGGTGGGCGGGGGCTCGGTGAGCAGTTCTTC
many	-	TRBV28	TRBJ2-5	CASSLSLGKGRETQYF	TGTGCCAGCAGTTTGTCCCTGGGAAAGGGAAGAGAGACCCAGTACTTC
many	-	TRBV19	TRBJ2-7	CATTGNQYEQYF	TGTGCCACCACCGGGAACCAATACGAGCAGTACTTC
few	-	TRBV5-1	TRBJ1-1	CASSLDGGGSPNTEAFF	TGCGCCAGCAGCTTGGATGGGGGAGGGTCACCGAACACTGAAGCTTTCTTT
many	-	TRBV6-2/TRBV6-3	TRBJ2-7	CASSYSGEQYF	TGTGCCAGCAGTTACTCGGGAGAGCAGTACTTC
-	TRBD1	TRBV6-5	TRBJ2-3	CASSYLADREQYF	TGTGCCAGCAGTTATTTAGCAGACAGGGAGCAGTATTTT
many	-	TRBV12-5	TRBJ1-3	CASGLGTPGNTIYF	TGTGCTAGTGGTTTGGGGACACCCGGAAACACCATATATTTT
many	TRBD2	TRBV3-1	TRBJ2-7	CASSQLAGGLNEQYF	TGTGCCAGCAGCCAGCTAGCGGGGGGGCTCAACGAGCAGTACTTC
few	-	TRBV3-1	TRBJ1-1	CASSQERLTNTEAFF	TGTGCCAGCAGCCAAGAACGGCTCACGAACACTGAAGCTTTCTTT
many	TRBD2	TRBV20-1	TRBJ2-3	CSARGPGGGDTQYF	TGCAGTGCTAGGGGGCCGGGAGGGGGAGATACGCAGTATTTT
-	TRBD2	TRBV6-5	TRBJ2-7	CASSYSARGGGYEQYF	TGTGCCAGCAGTTACTCGGCGCGGGGGGGCGGATACGAGCAGTACTTC
many	-	TRBV7-7	TRBJ2-5	CASSRTERAQETQYF	TGTGCTAGCAGCCGGACCGAGCGGGCCCAAGAGACCCAGTACTTC
many	-	TRBV5-5	TRBJ2-5	CASSLDAGMETQYF	TGTGCCAGCAGCTTGGATGCGGGGATGGAGACCCAGTACTTC
-	TRBD2	TRBV9	TRBJ2-1	CASSRTSGGAAVGNEQFF	TGTGCCAGCAGCCGGACTAGCGGGGGGGCGGCAGTGGGAAATGAGCAGTTCTTC
many	-	TRBV15	TRBJ2-3	CATSRGTKSTDTQYF	TGTGCCACCAGCAGAGGGACAAAGTCGACAGATACGCAGTATTTT
many	TRBD1	TRBV20-1	TRBJ2-3	CSARAGGLGPTDTQYF	TGCAGTGCTAGAGCAGGGGGCCTGGGACCCACAGATACGCAGTATTTT
many	TRBD2	TRBV20-1	TRBJ2-3	CSARDSDIPKAGGPADTQYF	TGCAGTGCTAGAGACTCGGATATCCCGAAAGCGGGGGGGCCCGCAGATACGCAGTATTTT
many	-	TRBV10-2	TRBJ1-3	CASTQTAGNTIYF	TGCGCCAGCACCCAGACCGCGGGAAACACCATATATTTT
many	-	TRBV5-1	TRBJ1-3	CASSLEYQSQSGNTIYF	TGCGCCAGCAGCTTGGAGTACCAGAGCCAATCTGGAAACACCATATATTTT
-	-	TRBV7-9	TRBJ1-5	CASSLMGDQNQPQHF	TGTGCCAGCAGCTTAATGGGAGACCAGAATCAGCCCCAGCATTTT
many	-	TRBV12-3/TRBV12-4	TRBJ2-5	CASTSGGGTQYF	TGTGCCAGCACCTCTGGAGGGGGGACCCAGTACTTC
many	-	TRBV3-1	TRBJ1-6	CASSQGWGENNSPLHF	TGTGCCAGCAGCCAAGGCTGGGGGGAAAATAATTCACCCCTCCACTTT
many	-	TRBV5-1	TRBJ2-3	CASSSGGSGRGTGRKTDTQYF	TGCGCCAGCAGCTCTGGAGGTTCCGGGAGAGGAACAGGGAGGAAGACAGATACGCAGTATTTT
-	-	TRBV6-2/TRBV6-3	TRBJ2-7	CASRQSYAAAYEQYF	TGTGCCAGCAGACAAAGTTACGCGGCCGCCTACGAGCAGTACTTC
many	TRBD2	TRBV28	TRBJ2-3	CASRGSGRSTDTQYF	TGTGCCAGCAGGGGTAGCGGGAGGTCCACAGATACGCAGTATTTT
many	TRBD2	TRBV6-5	TRBJ2-3	CASSYREGTDTQYF	TGTGCCAGCAGTTACAGGGAGGGGACAGATACGCAGTATTTT
-	-	TRBV28	TRBJ1-1	CASSLTTANTEAFF	TGTGCCAGCAGTCTAACTACAGCGAACACTGAAGCTTTCTTT
many	TRBD1	TRBV2	TRBJ1-4	CASSGTGSEKLFF	TGTGCCAGCAGTGGGACAGGGTCTGAAAAACTGTTTTTT
-	-	TRBV30	TRBJ2-5	CAWSGAGTETQYF	TGTGCCTGGAGTGGAGCAGGGACAGAGACCCAGTACTTC
many	-	TRBV18	TRBJ2-7	CASSPDRIYEQYF	TGTGCCAGCTCACCAGACAGGATCTACGAGCAGTACTTC
many	TRBD2	TRBV5-1	TRBJ2-1	CASSSTSFSSYNEQFF	TGCGCCAGCAGCTCGACTAGCTTTTCCTCCTACAATGAGCAGTTCTTC
many	-	TRBV11-2	TRBJ2-3	CASSPAVGGLTTDTQYF	TGTGCCAGCAGCCCCGCCGTAGGAGGACTAACCACAGATACGCAGTATTTT